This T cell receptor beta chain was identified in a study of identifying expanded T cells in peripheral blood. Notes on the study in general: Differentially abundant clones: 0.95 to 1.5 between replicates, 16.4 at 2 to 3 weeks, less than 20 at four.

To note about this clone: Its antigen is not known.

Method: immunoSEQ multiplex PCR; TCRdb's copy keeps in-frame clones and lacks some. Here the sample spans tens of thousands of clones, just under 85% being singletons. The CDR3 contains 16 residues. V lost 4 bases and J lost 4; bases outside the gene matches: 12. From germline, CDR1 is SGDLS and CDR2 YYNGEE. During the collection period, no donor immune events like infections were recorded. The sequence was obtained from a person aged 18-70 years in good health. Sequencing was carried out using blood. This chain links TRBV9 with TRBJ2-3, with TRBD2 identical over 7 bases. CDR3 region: CASSTGQRGGSDTQYF. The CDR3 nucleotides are TGTGCCAGCAGCACCGGCCAGCGGGGAGGATCAGATACGCAGTATTTT.